This TCR beta chain derives from a study of T cells expressing NK-cell markers. TCRdb processed the 5' RACE reads again and assigns one entry to each CDR3 protein, with no DNA. The sample totals over 350,000 distinct CDR3 sequences. Material: blood T cells: a sorted CD56 or NKG2C T cell subset, CD4+ or CD8+ T cells, or bulk PBMC T cells (not recorded which). The TCR was taken from a woman aged 45-59 years in good health.

CDR3 amino acids: CASSLDVGGLNTGELFF. This sequence joins TRBV12-3 or TRBV12-4 and TRBJ2-2; absent DNA, TCRdb's TRBD1 call cannot be checked. The CDR3 is 17 residues long.